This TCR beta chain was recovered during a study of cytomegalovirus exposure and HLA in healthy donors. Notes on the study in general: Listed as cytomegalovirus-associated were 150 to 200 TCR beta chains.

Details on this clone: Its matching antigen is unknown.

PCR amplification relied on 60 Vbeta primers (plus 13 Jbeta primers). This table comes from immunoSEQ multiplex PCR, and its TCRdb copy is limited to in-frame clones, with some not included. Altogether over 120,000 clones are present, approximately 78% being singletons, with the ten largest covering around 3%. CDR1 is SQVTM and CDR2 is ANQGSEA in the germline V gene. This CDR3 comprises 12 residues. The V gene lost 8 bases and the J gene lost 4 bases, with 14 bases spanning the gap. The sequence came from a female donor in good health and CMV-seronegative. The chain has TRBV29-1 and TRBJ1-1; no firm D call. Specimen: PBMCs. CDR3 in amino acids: CSTRTGGTEAFF. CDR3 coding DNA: TGCAGCACCCGAACGGGAGGCACTGAAGCTTTCTTT.